A single sample gave rise to the 30 T cell receptor beta chains below, sequenced in a study of shared clonotypes between healthy human individuals. Naive CD8 isolation took CD45RO-negative cells positively selected for CCR7 and excluded terminally differentiated effector memory CD45RA+ cells. TCRdb's copy holds only in-frame clones and misses some; the assay was immunoSEQ multiplex PCR. The data contain under 1 million clones, 92% of them singletons. Material: naive CD8+ T cells sorted from blood. Receptors were obtained from a man aged 30 to 39 in good health.

The chain couples TRBV11-2 to TRBJ1-1; no reliable D call. V was shortened by 5 bases and J by 1 base, with 8 bases between the two germline ends. The CDR3 length is 13 residues. Germline lookup yields CDR1 SGHAT and CDR2 FQNNGV. The CDR3 nucleotides are TGTGCCAGCAGCCCTATACGGAACACTGAAGCTTTCTTT. Translated, it gives CASSPIRNTEAFF.

The CDR3 is CASRDGQETQYF. CDR3 coding DNA: TGTGCCAGCAGGGACGGACAAGAGACCCAGTACTTC. The chain has TRBV7-9 and TRBJ2-5; D ambiguous. Germline lookup yields CDR1 SEHNR and CDR2 FQNEAQ (reference sequence). The CDR3 totals 12 residues. The germline V and J ends were trimmed by 6 bases and 2 bases, with 7 bases remaining between them.

The rearrangement joins TRBV27 to TRBJ2-1; D might be TRBD2 (5 bases). The CDR3 covers 14 residues. V was cut by 2 bases and J by 5 bases, with 10 bases left in between. From germline, CDR1 is MNHEY and CDR2 SMNVEV (reference sequence). The CDR3 loop is CASSLGGGHNEQFF. CDR3 coding DNA: TGTGCCAGCAGTTTAGGAGGTGGGCACAATGAGCAGTTCTTC.

The chain carries TRBV7-8 and TRBJ2-2; TRBD1 might be the D (5 bases). CDR1 SGHVS and CDR2 FQNEAQ come from the germline V gene. The CDR3 spans 15 residues. Between the trimmed V and J ends, which lost 0 bases and 4 bases, there was a span of 9 bases. In DNA, the CDR3 is TGTGCCAGCAGCTTAGCCAGGGTGGGCACCGGGGAGCTGTTTTTT. It codes for CASSLARVGTGELFF.

The CDR3 nucleotides are TGTGCCAGCAGAACCTCCGGACTAGTCAAAGATACGCAGTATTTT. Amino acid sequence: CASRTSGLVKDTQYF. The chain employs TRBV2 and TRBJ2-3; 7 bases are shared with TRBD2. This CDR3 spans 15 amino acids. Trimming removed 6 bases from V and 5 bases from J; junction bases left unmatched: 11. Germline V gene data show CDR1 as SNHLY and CDR2 as FYNNEI.

The chain carries TRBV15 and TRBJ2-7, with no clear D. The V gene's germline CDR1 is LNHNV and CDR2 YYDKDF (reference sequence). The CDR3 has 13 residues. The V gene lost 2 bases and the J gene lost 3 bases, with 8 bases spanning the gap. Here the CDR3 DNA reads TGTGCCACCAGCAGAACTACCAGCTACGAGCAGTACTTC. This codes for CATSRTTSYEQYF.

V and J are TRBV5-1 and TRBJ2-1; D gene unclear. This CDR3 is 14 amino acids long. With 4 bases removed from V and 6 bases from J, the gap between germline ends came to 14 bases. Germline V gene lookup returns CDR1 SGHRS and CDR2 YFSETQ. DNA for the CDR3: TGCGCCAGCAGCCCAGACACCTACGGCAATGAGCAGTTCTTC. Translated: CASSPDTYGNEQFF.

CDR3: CASSSRVYTGELFF. CDR3 DNA sequence: TGTGCCAGCAGTTCGCGGGTTTACACCGGGGAGCTGTTTTTT. The chain combines TRBV28 with TRBJ2-2; the D gene is possibly TRBD2 (5 bases). CDR3 size: 14 residues. Trimming stripped 4 bases from V and 3 bases from J, with 9 bases between. The germline V gene has CDR1 MDHEN and CDR2 SYDVKM.

This clone turned up a few times. J is TRBJ2-3 and V is TRBV10-2; 11 bases agree with TRBD2. V lost 7 bases, J lost 6 bases, and 6 bases stayed unmatched. Germline loops: CDR1 WSHSY, CDR2 SAAADI. The CDR3 extends over 14 amino acids. The CDR3 DNA is TGCGCCAGCATGTCGTCTAGCGGGAGGGATACGCAGTATTTT. This gives the protein CASMSSSGRDTQYF.

The sample holds a few counts of this clone. V usage is TRBV6-5 and J usage is TRBJ2-2; D unresolved. Germline CDR1 and CDR2: MNHEY and SVGAGI. Trimming took 0 bases from V and 6 from J, leaving 8 bases between them. The CDR3 sequence is 14 residues long. CDR3 DNA sequence: TGTGCCAGCAGTTACTCGAACGAACCCGGGGAGCTGTTTTTT. Translation gives CASSYSNEPGELFF.

V usage is TRBV11-2 and J usage is TRBJ2-3; TRBD2 aligns across 10 bases. The J segment lost 2 bases and the V segment lost 5 bases, leaving 13 bases of the junction unmatched. The CDR3 runs to 18 residues. Germline V CDR1 and CDR2: SGHAT, FQNNGV. DNA of the CDR3: TGTGCCAGCAGCCCCTTAGTAACCAGCGGGAGGGCCACAGATACGCAGTATTTT. This translates into CASSPLVTSGRATDTQYF.

This chain links TRBV27 with TRBJ2-5; TRBD1 or TRBD2 may be the D gene (5 bases each). Germline V gene data show CDR1 as MNHEY and CDR2 as SMNVEV (reference sequence). There are 12 residues in the CDR3. V was pared by 7 bases and J by 4 bases, with 10 bases between. CDR3 residues: CASMSGRETQYF. The CDR3 bases are TGTGCCAGCATGTCAGGGAGAGAGACCCAGTACTTC.

The rearrangement links TRBV28 to TRBJ2-7; D unclear. The germline CDR1 and CDR2 sequences are MDHEN and SYDVKM. V lost 4 bases and J 5 bases, leaving 12 bases between the germline ends. The CDR3 consists of 13 residues. The CDR3 protein is CASSWLRTDEQYF. CDR3 coding DNA: TGTGCCAGCAGTTGGCTTCGGACGGACGAGCAGTACTTC. Using reference TRBV28 and TRBJ2-7 for the parts outside the CDR3, the full variable domain is DVKVTQSSRYLVKRTGEKVFLECVQDMDHENMFWYRQDPGLGLRLIYFSYDVKMKEKGDIPEGYSVSREKKERFSLILESASTNQTSMYLCASSWLRTDEQYFGPGTRLTVT.

The chain recombines TRBV27 with TRBJ2-1; 10 bases are a match to TRBD1. Germline-derived CDR1 and CDR2 are MNHEY and SMNVEV (reference sequence). V trimming: 6 bases; J trimming: 7 bases; junction bases outside the gene matches: 6. This CDR3 spans 14 amino acids. The CDR3 DNA reads TGTGCCAGCAGAAAACCGGGACAGGGGAATGAGCAGTTCTTC. As protein: CASRKPGQGNEQFF.

The rearrangement uses TRBV7-3 and TRBJ2-7; D not certain. The germline CDR1 and CDR2 sequences are SGHTA and FQGTGA. This CDR3 spans 13 amino acids. The V end lost 2 bases, the J end lost 4 bases, and 9 bases lay between the germline ends. The CDR3 DNA is TGTGCCAGCAGCTTATTAGAAGGGTACGAGCAGTACTTC. Protein: CASSLLEGYEQYF.

This chain's CDR3 is CASSPSGKVYEQYF. CDR3 sequence (DNA): TGTGCCAGCAGCCCTAGCGGGAAGGTATACGAGCAGTACTTC. This chain connects TRBV13 to TRBJ2-7; 9 bases align to TRBD2. The V gene end was trimmed by 5 bases and the J gene end by 4 bases; junction bases not matched to a gene: 6. Germline assignment: CDR1 PRHDT and CDR2 FYEKMQ (reference sequence). CDR3 size: 14 residues.

The chain carries TRBV19 and TRBJ1-1; D uncertain. Germline values: CDR1 LNHDA, CDR2 SQIVND (reference sequence). Trimming removed 6 bases from V and 0 bases from J, with 17 bases in between. The length of the CDR3 is 16 residues. DNA for the CDR3: TGTGCCAGTAGGGAGTCCCTTAATAAGATGAACACTGAAGCTTTCTTT. Encoded protein: CASRESLNKMNTEAFF.

The chain combines TRBV27 with TRBJ1-5; tentatively, D is TRBD1 (6 bases). This CDR3 comprises 15 residues. V dropped 5 bases and J dropped 5 bases, with 16 bases sitting between them. In germline, CDR1 is MNHEY, CDR2 SMNVEV (reference sequence). CDR3 sequence reads: CASSRGGSRHQPQHF. In DNA, the CDR3 is TGTGCCAGCAGTAGAGGGGGGTCGCGACATCAGCCCCAGCATTTT.

The V and J genes are TRBV10-3 and TRBJ1-1, with 7 bases fitting TRBD1. J gave up 5 bases and V 7 bases, and 13 bases lay outside the gene matches. The CDR3 is 15 amino acids. Germline V CDR1 and CDR2: ENHRY, SYGVKD. The CDR3 is CAIKGTDRVGTEAFF. As DNA, the CDR3 is TGTGCCATCAAGGGGACCGACAGGGTCGGAACTGAAGCTTTCTTT.

This clone has just one count. J is TRBJ2-1 and V is TRBV13; 7 bases map to TRBD1. From germline, CDR1 is PRHDT and CDR2 FYEKMQ (reference sequence). The V segment lost 5 bases and the J segment 3 bases; nucleotides outside the gene matches: 7. The CDR3 has 15 amino acids. The CDR3 DNA sequence: TGTGCCAGCAGCAAGGGGGCCCATCGCTACAATGAGCAGTTCTTC. It codes for CASSKGAHRYNEQFF.

CDR3 sequence: CASSNRTGWNYGYTF. The CDR3 nucleotides read TGTGCCAGTAGCAATCGGACAGGGTGGAACTATGGCTACACCTTC. This chain uses TRBV19 with TRBJ1-2; TRBD1 aligns across 8 bases. Trimming removed 6 bases from V and 2 bases from J; junction bases left unmatched: 8. Germline values: CDR1 LNHDA, CDR2 SQIVND (reference sequence). The CDR3 contains 15 residues.

This clone was detected a few times. V gene TRBV6-5 combines with J gene TRBJ2-2; D is perhaps TRBD1 (5 bases). The V gene's germline CDR1 is MNHEY and CDR2 SVGAGI. The CDR3 loop spans 15 amino acids. Trimming removed 2 bases from V and 5 bases from J, with 12 bases in between. The CDR3 protein is CASSYAQGATGELFF. As DNA, the CDR3 is TGTGCCAGCAGTTACGCGCAGGGTGCAACCGGGGAGCTGTTTTTT.

The genes are TRBV5-1 and TRBJ2-1; 7 bases agree with TRBD1. V lost 0 bases to trimming and J lost 5 bases; unmatched junction nucleotides: 8. Germline V CDR1 and CDR2: SGHRS, YFSETQ. The CDR3 has 16 residues. This CDR3 reads CASSLEARQGNNEQFF. Written as DNA, the CDR3 is TGCGCCAGCAGCTTGGAGGCGAGACAGGGTAACAATGAGCAGTTCTTC. Variable domain in full (rest from reference TRBV5-1 and TRBJ2-1): KAGVTQTPRYLIKTRGQQVTLSCSPISGHRSVSWYQQTPGQGLQFLFEYFSETQRNKGNFPGRFSGRQFSNSRSEMNVSTLELGDSALYLCASSLEARQGNNEQFFGPGTRLTVL.

The chain recombines TRBV19 with TRBJ2-7; 11 bases line up with TRBD2. The CDR3 sequence is 15 residues long. Germline lookup yields CDR1 LNHDA and CDR2 SQIVND (reference sequence). Germline trimming cut 5 bases from V and 5 bases from J; bases unmatched to any gene: 8. The CDR3 region is CASSASSGRNNEQYF. The CDR3 DNA sequence: TGTGCCAGTAGTGCCTCTAGCGGGAGGAACAACGAGCAGTACTTC.

V and J are TRBV5-6 and TRBJ2-1, with D possibly matching TRBD2 (6 bases). V was shortened by 2 bases and J by 4 bases, with 16 bases between the two germline ends. There are 16 residues in the CDR3. The germline gives CDR1 SGHDT, CDR2 YYEEEE. This CDR3 reads CASSFPPGEGYNEQFF. The CDR3, as DNA: TGTGCCAGCAGCTTTCCCCCGGGAGAGGGATACAATGAGCAGTTCTTC.

This chain uses TRBV27 with TRBJ2-1; maybe TRBD2 (6 bases). V lost 2 bases to trimming and J lost 6 bases, with 14 bases between them. The CDR3 has 15 residues. Germline CDR1 and CDR2: MNHEY and SMNVEV (reference sequence). CDR3 DNA: TGTGCCAGCAGTTTACTGCCTAGCGCGATCAATGAGCAGTTCTTC. It encodes CASSLLPSAINEQFF.

V usage is TRBV5-5 and J usage is TRBJ2-2, with 9 bases fitting TRBD1. The CDR3 sequence is 15 residues long. CDR1 SGHKS and CDR2 YYEKEE come from the germline V gene (reference sequence). V lost 5 bases to trimming and J lost 3 bases; unmatched junction nucleotides: 5. The CDR3 here is CASRLGQGHTGELFF. The CDR3 region has the DNA TGTGCCAGCAGACTCGGACAGGGGCACACCGGGGAGCTGTTTTTT.

The V call is TRBV5-1, the J call TRBJ2-3; a weak D match, TRBD2 (6 bases). Germline V gene lookup returns CDR1 SGHRS and CDR2 YFSETQ. Trimming left V 4 bases short and J 0 bases short, with 12 bases between. The CDR3 length is 15 residues. The CDR3 region is CASSDGTSSTDTQYF. Written as DNA, the CDR3 is TGCGCCAGCAGCGACGGGACTTCTAGCACAGATACGCAGTATTTT.

The CDR3 DNA sequence: TGCGCCAGCAGTGAGTCGATTGGGAATGAAGCTTTCTTT. It translates to CASSESIGNEAFF. V is TRBV10-1 and J is TRBJ1-1; no reliable D call. Trimming took 0 bases from V and 7 from J, leaving 9 bases between them. This CDR3 spans 13 amino acids. Germline V gene data show CDR1 as WNHNN and CDR2 as SYGVQD (reference sequence).

The rearrangement uses TRBV5-4 and TRBJ2-1; TRBD2 matches 8 bases. Germline lookup yields CDR1 SGHNT and CDR2 YYREEE (reference sequence). There are 15 residues in the CDR3. Trimming took 2 bases from V and 8 from J; bases not matched to a gene: 9. The CDR3 sequence: CASSFIAGGGDEQFF. In nucleotides, the CDR3 is TGTGCCAGCAGCTTTATCGCGGGAGGAGGGGATGAGCAGTTCTTC. Combining the CDR3 with reference TRBV5-4 and TRBJ2-1 gives the whole variable domain ETGVTQSPTHLIKTRGQQVTLRCSSQSGHNTVSWYQQALGQGPQFIFQYYREEENGRGNFPPRFSGLQFPNYSSELNVNALELDDSALYLCASSFIAGGGDEQFFGPGTRLTVL.